The 21 T cell receptor beta chains listed next were all sequenced from one sample in a study of T cell responses to AZD1222 COVID-19 vaccine. The protocol was immunoSEQ multiplex PCR, while the TCRdb copy is restricted to in-frame clones and leaves out a portion. The sample holds approximately 100,000 clones, more than 75% seen once. The input for sequencing was peripheral blood, taken on day 0 of AZD1222 vaccination. These receptors were obtained from an adult in good health.

The V and J genes are TRBV2 and TRBJ1-2; D is uncertain. With 4 bases removed from V and 1 base from J, the gap between germline ends came to 4 bases. Germline lookup yields CDR1 SNHLY and CDR2 FYNNEI. This CDR3 is built from 12 residues. The CDR3 here is CASSGLNYGYTF. CDR3 DNA sequence: TGTGCCAGCAGTGGCCTTAACTATGGCTACACCTTC.

This CDR3 is CASSPGSYGYTF. The CDR3 DNA is TGTGCCAGTAGTCCTGGGTCCTATGGCTACACCTTC. The rearrangement uses TRBV19 and TRBJ1-2; D gene unclear. V shed 5 bases and J shed 4 bases, with 8 bases lying between them. The CDR3 is 12 residues long. Looked up from germline, CDR1 is LNHDA and CDR2 is SQIVND (reference sequence).

The V and J genes are TRBV10-2 and TRBJ2-7; D may be TRBD2 (6 bases). Germline loops: CDR1 WSHSY, CDR2 SAAADI. V was shortened by 3 bases and J by 3 bases, with 21 bases between the two germline ends. The CDR3 totals 17 residues. The CDR3 here is CASSEFTISPGVYEQYF. In nucleotides, the CDR3 is TGCGCCAGCAGTGAATTCACCATCAGTCCGGGGGTCTACGAGCAGTACTTC.

The V call is TRBV5-1, the J call TRBJ2-2, with 13 bases that match TRBD2. CDR3 length: 16 residues. CDR1 and CDR2 from the germline V gene are SGHRS and YFSETQ. With V trimmed by 4 bases and J by 2 bases, 2 bases remained unmatched. The CDR3 here is CASSRGLAGNTGELFF. In nucleotides, the CDR3 is TGCGCCAGCAGCAGGGGACTAGCGGGAAACACCGGGGAGCTGTTTTTT.

This chain joins TRBV6-5 and TRBJ1-1, with D perhaps TRBD1 (6 bases). V gave up 7 bases and J gave up 3 bases, with 18 bases separating them. Germline loops: CDR1 MNHEY, CDR2 SVGAGI. The CDR3 length is 15 residues. The CDR3 is CASTPSGSGDTEAFF. In DNA, the CDR3 is TGTGCCAGCACTCCCAGCGGGTCAGGGGACACTGAAGCTTTCTTT.

This chain's CDR3 is CASSLRRLAGGSNEQFF. In DNA form, the CDR3 reads TGCGCCAGCAGCTTGCGTAGACTAGCGGGAGGCAGCAATGAGCAGTTCTTC. V usage is TRBV5-1 and J usage is TRBJ2-1, with 13 nucleotides matching TRBD2. CDR3 length: 17 amino acids. CDR1 is SGHRS, CDR2 YFSETQ, per germline. The V and J ends lost 1 base and 6 bases, in that order; junction bases with no gene match: 7.

V and J are TRBV7-9 and TRBJ1-2; 8 bases match TRBD1. The CDR3 has 16 amino acids. Germline loops: CDR1 SEHNR, CDR2 FQNEAQ (reference sequence). With 6 bases clipped from V and 3 bases from J, the junction kept 12 bases outside the gene matches. CDR3 sequence: CASSQPQGAQDYGYTF. Here the CDR3 DNA reads TGTGCCAGCAGTCAACCTCAGGGGGCGCAGGACTATGGCTACACCTTC.

The chain has TRBV7-2 and TRBJ2-1; 9 bases match TRBD2. The junction had 12 bases not matched to a gene; V was cut back by 6 bases and J by 9 bases. This CDR3 has 15 residues. Germline V gives CDR1 SGHTA, CDR2 FQGNSA. CDR3 nucleotides: TGTGCCAGCAGTCCGAATAGCGGGAGTTTAAGTGAGCAGTTCTTC. It yields the protein CASSPNSGSLSEQFF.

The genes are TRBV25-1 and TRBJ2-4; possible D gene TRBD2, 5 bases. The CDR3 runs to 15 residues. V lost 0 bases and J 4 bases, leaving 10 bases between the germline ends. Germline assignment: CDR1 MGHDK and CDR2 SYGVNS. The CDR3 sequence is CASSEYGVAKNIQYF. CDR3 bases: TGTGCCAGCAGTGAATACGGGGTGGCAAAAAACATTCAGTACTTC.

V usage is TRBV19 and J usage is TRBJ1-5; no clear D gene. Germline assignment: CDR1 LNHDA and CDR2 SQIVND (reference sequence). This CDR3 spans 12 amino acids. V shed 3 bases and J shed 7 bases, with 7 bases lying between them. The CDR3 DNA reads TGTGCCAGTAGTATCGGCTGGCAGCCCCAGCATTTT. Residues: CASSIGWQPQHF.

This clone has just one count. This chain joins TRBV30 and TRBJ2-1, with D hard to call. Deletions cut 3 bases from V and 4 bases from J, with 10 bases between. The germline V gene has CDR1 GTSNPN and CDR2 SVGIG (reference sequence). The CDR3 spans 13 residues. CDR3 bases: TGTGCCTGGAGGGGGATCGCATACAATGAGCAGTTCTTC. Protein sequence: CAWRGIAYNEQFF.

Comment on this clone: Sequence at one end of the junction differs from germline and may be a read error. J is TRBJ1-2 and V is TRBV19; 8 bases are shared with TRBD1. The CDR3 loop spans 14 amino acids. Germline assignment: CDR1 LNHDA and CDR2 SQIVND (reference sequence). The CDR3 protein is CASREGTGAYRYTF. In DNA, the CDR3 is TGTGCCAGTAGGGAAGGGACAGGAGCCTATCGCTACACCTTC.

The CDR3 DNA is TGCGCCAGCAGCCCCCACCCGAGCGGGCAGGGGGGGGGAGCTTTCTTT. It translates to CASSPHPSGQGGGAFF. This chain joins TRBV4-1 and TRBJ1-1, with 7 positions matching TRBD1. This CDR3 spans 16 amino acids. The V gene's germline CDR1 is MGHRA and CDR2 YSYEKL. With 4 bases clipped from V and 10 bases from J, the junction kept 18 bases outside the gene matches.

V usage is TRBV11-1 and J usage is TRBJ2-3; D is perhaps TRBD1 or TRBD2 (5 bases each). This CDR3 spans 15 amino acids. Germline values: CDR1 SGHAT, CDR2 FQDESV (reference sequence). V lost 1 base and J 1 base, leaving 9 bases between the germline ends. Here the CDR3 DNA reads TGTGCCAGCAGCTTAGGGGACCCTCGCACAGATACGCAGTATTTT. It specifies CASSLGDPRTDTQYF.

DNA of the CDR3: TGCGCCAGCAGCCGGGAAGGTGTCGGGGAGCTGTTTTTT. Its protein is CASSREGVGELFF. The chain has TRBV4-1 and TRBJ2-2; no clear D gene. Germline loops: CDR1 MGHRA, CDR2 YSYEKL. The ends were cut back, 4 bases at V and 7 bases at J, with 10 bases in the middle. The CDR3 is made up of 13 amino acids.

The CDR3 DNA reads as TGTGCCAGCCACACAGGGTTCAATCAGCCCCAGCATTTT. Translating gives CASHTGFNQPQHF. The V and J genes are TRBV19 and TRBJ1-5, with D possibly matching TRBD1 (6 bases). CDR3 length: 13 residues. Trimming left V 9 bases short and J 3 bases short, with 12 bases between. CDR1 is LNHDA, CDR2 SQIVND, per germline (reference sequence).

This clone was detected only a few times. The chain employs TRBV6-5 and TRBJ1-6; D is ambiguous. The CDR3 is 15 amino acids. Germline assignment: CDR1 MNHEY and CDR2 SVGAGI. Trimming shortened V by 4 bases and J by 0 bases, and 7 bases separated the two germline ends. In nucleotides, the CDR3 is TGTGCCAGCAGTTCAAAAAGCTCCTATAATTCACCCCTCCACTTT. Translation: CASSSKSSYNSPLHF.

The rearrangement uses TRBV3-1 (or the pseudogene TRBV3-2) and TRBJ1-4; 7 bases fit TRBD1. The germline CDR1 and CDR2 sequences are LGHDT and YNNKEL (reference sequence). CDR3 length: 16 amino acids. V dropped 3 bases and J dropped 5; count of bases not matched to a gene: 9. The CDR3 bases are TGTGCCAGCAGCCACTCCCAGACAGGGATAAATGAAAAACTGTTTTTT. Translated, it gives CASSHSQTGINEKLFF.

V usage is TRBV29-1 and J usage is TRBJ2-7; D is possibly TRBD1 (5 bases). Trimming stripped 6 bases from V and 5 bases from J, with 20 bases between. This CDR3 is built from 14 residues. Per germline, CDR1 SQVTM and CDR2 ANQGSEA. Written as DNA, the CDR3 is TGCAGCGTCGCGGTAGGTGGGGCACGCGACGAGCAGTACTTC. Translating it yields CSVAVGGARDEQYF.

This sequence joins TRBV11-3 and TRBJ2-3; possible D gene TRBD2, 6 bases. V shed 1 base and J shed 6 bases, with 11 bases lying between them. CDR1 SGHNT and CDR2 YENEEA come from the germline V gene. There are 14 residues in the CDR3. CDR3 loop: CASSLVAGSDTQYF. The CDR3 DNA sequence: TGTGCCAGCAGCTTAGTCGCGGGATCGGATACGCAGTATTTT.

The chain joins TRBV10-3 to TRBJ2-2; D possibly corresponds to TRBD1 (5 bases). CDR3 length: 12 amino acids. Germline V gene sequence: CDR1 ENHRY, CDR2 SYGVKD. Trimming shortened V by 10 bases and J by 3 bases, and 9 bases separated the two germline ends. CDR3 nucleotides: TGTGCCAGCAGACAGTACACCGGGGAGCTGTTTTTT. Translation: CASRQYTGELFF.